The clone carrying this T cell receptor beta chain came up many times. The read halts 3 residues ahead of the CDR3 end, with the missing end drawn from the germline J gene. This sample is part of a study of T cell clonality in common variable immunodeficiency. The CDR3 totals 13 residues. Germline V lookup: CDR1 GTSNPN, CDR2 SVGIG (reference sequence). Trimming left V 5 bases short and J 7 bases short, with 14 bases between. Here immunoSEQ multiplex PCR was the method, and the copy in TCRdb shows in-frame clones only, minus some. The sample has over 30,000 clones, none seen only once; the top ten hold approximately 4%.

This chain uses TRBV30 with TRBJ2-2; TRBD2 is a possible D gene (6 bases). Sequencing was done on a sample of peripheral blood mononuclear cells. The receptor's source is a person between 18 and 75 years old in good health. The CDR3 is CAWERREDGELFF. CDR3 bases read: TGTGCCTGGGAGCGGAGGGAGGACGGGGAG.